The source of this TCR beta chain is a study of OX40 agonist ivuxolimab in advanced cancers. Study-wide context: Antecedent anti-PD-1, anti-PD-L1 or anti-CTLA-4 therapy was permissible, with 35% to 40% having received some. Study findings and constraints: Clonal expansion was seen in CD4+ and CD8+ blood T cells by week 6 at 0.1 to 3.0 mg/kg.

The V and J ends lost 0 bases and 7 bases, in that order; junction bases with no gene match: 6. Germline V CDR1 and CDR2: SGDLS, YYNGEE. The CDR3 totals 15 residues. In its sample, this clone was seen once. Its antigen is unidentified. Assay used: immunoSEQ multiplex PCR; TCRdb lists only in-frame clones, some missing. Here the sample spans about 75,000 clones, roughly nine tenths being singletons. The V call is TRBV9, the J call TRBJ2-3; 9 bases are a match to TRBD2. The source material was CD4+ or CD8+ T cells sorted from blood, sampled in a trial of the OX40 agonist ivuxolimab. The receptor was isolated from an adult with an advanced solid tumor such as melanoma, head and neck, liver or kidney cancer. CDR3 coding DNA: TGTGCCAGCAGCGTAGGAGTAGCGGGAGTAAATACGCAGTATTTT. Protein sequence: CASSVGVAGVNTQYF. Complete variable domain (other parts from reference TRBV9 and TRBJ2-3): DSGVTQTPKHLITATGQRVTLRCSPRSGDLSVYWYQQSLDQGLQFLIQYYNGEERAKGNILERFSAQQFPDLHSELNLSSLELGDSALYFCASSVGVAGVNTQYFGPGTRLTVL.